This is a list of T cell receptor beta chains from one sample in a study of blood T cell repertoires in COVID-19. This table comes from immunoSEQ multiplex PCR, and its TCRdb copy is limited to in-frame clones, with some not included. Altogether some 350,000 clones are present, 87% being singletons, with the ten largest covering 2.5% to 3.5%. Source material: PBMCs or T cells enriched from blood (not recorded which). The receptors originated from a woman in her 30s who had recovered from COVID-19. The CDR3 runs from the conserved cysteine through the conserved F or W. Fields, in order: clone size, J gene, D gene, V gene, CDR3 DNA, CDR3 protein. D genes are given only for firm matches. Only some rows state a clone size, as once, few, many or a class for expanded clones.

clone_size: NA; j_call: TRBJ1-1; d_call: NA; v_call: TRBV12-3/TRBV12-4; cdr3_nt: TGTGCCAGCAGCCCCCTCAGGGAAGCTTTCTTT; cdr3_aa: CASSPLREAFF
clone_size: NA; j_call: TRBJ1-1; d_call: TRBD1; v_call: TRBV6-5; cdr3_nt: TGTGCCAGCAAACAGGACAGGGTGGCTGAAGCTTTCTTT; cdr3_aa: CASKQDRVAEAFF
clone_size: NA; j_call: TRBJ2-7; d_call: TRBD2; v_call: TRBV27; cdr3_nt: TGTGCCAGCAGCATCGGGAGGAGTAGCTCCTACGAGCAGTACTTC; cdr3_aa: CASSIGRSSSYEQYF
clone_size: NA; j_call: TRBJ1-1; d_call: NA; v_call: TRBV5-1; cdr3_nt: TGCGCCAGCACCGATTCTAGCGAAGCTTTCTTT; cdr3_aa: CASTDSSEAFF
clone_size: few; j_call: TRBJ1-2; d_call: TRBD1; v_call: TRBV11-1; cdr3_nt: TGTGCCAGCAGCTGGACAGGGGATAACTATGGCTACACCTTC; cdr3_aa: CASSWTGDNYGYTF
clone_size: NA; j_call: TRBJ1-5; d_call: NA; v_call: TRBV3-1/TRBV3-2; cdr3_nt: TGTGCCAGCAGCCAGGGTGGACAGAGCAATCAGCCCCAGCATTTT; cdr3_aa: CASSQGGQSNQPQHF
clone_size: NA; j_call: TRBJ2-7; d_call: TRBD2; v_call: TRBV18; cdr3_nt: TGTGCCAGCTCACACTCGGGACTAGCGGGAGGAGATGACGAGCAGTACTTC; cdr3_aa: CASSHSGLAGGDDEQYF
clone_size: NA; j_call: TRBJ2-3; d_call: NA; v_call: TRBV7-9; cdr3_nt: TGTGCCAGCAGCCTCGGCCGGGACTCAGATACGCAGTATTTT; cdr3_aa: CASSLGRDSDTQYF
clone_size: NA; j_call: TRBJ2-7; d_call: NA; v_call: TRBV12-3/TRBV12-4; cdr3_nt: TGTGCCAGCGGCTGGACAGAGTCCTACGAGCAGTACTTC; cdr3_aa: CASGWTESYEQYF
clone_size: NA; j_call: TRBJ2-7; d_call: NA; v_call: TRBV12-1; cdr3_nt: TGTGCCAGCAGCTTTGGACTAGCGGCTCTCTACGAGCAGTACTTC; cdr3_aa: CASSFGLAALYEQYF
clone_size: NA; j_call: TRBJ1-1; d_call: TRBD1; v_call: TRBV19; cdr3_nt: TGTGCCAGTAGTATGGGACAGATGAACACTGAAGCTTTCTTT; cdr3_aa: CASSMGQMNTEAFF
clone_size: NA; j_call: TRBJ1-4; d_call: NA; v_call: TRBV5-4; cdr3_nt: TGTGCCAGCAGCTTGGGGTCCGTGGGAGATGAAAAACTGTTTTTT; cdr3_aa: CASSLGSVGDEKLFF
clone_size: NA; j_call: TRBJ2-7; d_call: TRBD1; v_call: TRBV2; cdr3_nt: TGTGCCAGCAAGGGGACAGGGGGCTACGAGCAGTACTTC; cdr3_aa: CASKGTGGYEQYF
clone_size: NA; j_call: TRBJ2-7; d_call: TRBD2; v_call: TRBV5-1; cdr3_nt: TGCGCCAGCAGCTTCTGGGACTACGGCGGGAGGACCCTCGGGGGGATCGAGCAGTACTTC; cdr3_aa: CASSFWDYGGRTLGGIEQYF
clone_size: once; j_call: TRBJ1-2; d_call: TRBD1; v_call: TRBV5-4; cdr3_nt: TGTGCCAGCAGCTTGGGGGACAGGGATAACTATGGCTACACCTTC; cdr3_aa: CASSLGDRDNYGYTF
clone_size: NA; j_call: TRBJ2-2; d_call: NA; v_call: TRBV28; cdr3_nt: TGTGCCAGTGGGGGGACGGCCGGGGAGCTGTTTTTT; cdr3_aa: CASGGTAGELFF
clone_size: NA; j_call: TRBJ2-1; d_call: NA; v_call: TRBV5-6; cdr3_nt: TGTGCCAGCAGCTTGCAGTATGAGCAGTTCTTC; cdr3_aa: CASSLQYEQFF
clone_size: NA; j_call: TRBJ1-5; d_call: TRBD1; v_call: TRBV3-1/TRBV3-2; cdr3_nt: TGTGCCAGCAGCCCTTCGGACAGGGGTAATCAGCCCCAGCATTTT; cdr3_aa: CASSPSDRGNQPQHF
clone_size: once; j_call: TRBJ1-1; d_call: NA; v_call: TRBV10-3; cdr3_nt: TGTGCCATCAGTGGGGCAGGGGTATCTGAAGCTTTCTTT; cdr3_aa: CAISGAGVSEAFF
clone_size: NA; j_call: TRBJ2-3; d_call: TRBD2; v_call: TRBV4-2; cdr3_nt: TGTGCCACCAGGGGACTAGCGGGGACCACAGATACGCAGTATTTT; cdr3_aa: CATRGLAGTTDTQYF
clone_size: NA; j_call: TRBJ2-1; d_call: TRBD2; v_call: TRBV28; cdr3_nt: TGTGCCAGCAGGCCGGGAGGGCCGTACAATGAGCAGTTCTTC; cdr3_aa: CASRPGGPYNEQFF
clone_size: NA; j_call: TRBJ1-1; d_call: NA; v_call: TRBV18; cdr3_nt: TGTGCCAGCTCACTCACGGGGGTCAACACTGAAGCTTTCTTT; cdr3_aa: CASSLTGVNTEAFF
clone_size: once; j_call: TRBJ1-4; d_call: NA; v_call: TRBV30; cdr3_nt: TGTGCCTGGAGTGTACCCCAGGGACTTAATGAAAAACTGTTTTTT; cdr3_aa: CAWSVPQGLNEKLFF
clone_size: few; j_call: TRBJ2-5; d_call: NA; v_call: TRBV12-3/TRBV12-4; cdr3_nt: TGTGCCAGCAGTTGGGGGGTCCAAGAGACCCAGTACTTC; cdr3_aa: CASSWGVQETQYF
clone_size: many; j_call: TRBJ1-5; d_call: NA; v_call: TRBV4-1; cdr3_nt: TGCGCCAGCAGCCAAGAACGGGTTGGGGGAGGAAATCAGCCCCAGCATTTT; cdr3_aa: CASSQERVGGGNQPQHF
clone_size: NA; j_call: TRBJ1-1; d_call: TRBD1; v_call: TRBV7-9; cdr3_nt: TGTGCCAGCAGCCTTCAGGGGGCTACTGAAGCTTTCTTT; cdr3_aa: CASSLQGATEAFF
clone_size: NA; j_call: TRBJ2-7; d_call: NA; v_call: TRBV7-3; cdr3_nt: TGTGCCAGCAGCTTAATCGGAGGGGATTACGGCGAGCAGTACTTC; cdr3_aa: CASSLIGGDYGEQYF
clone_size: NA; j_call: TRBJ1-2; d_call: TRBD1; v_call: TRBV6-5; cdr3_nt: TGTGCCAGCACCGGAACGGGACAGGGAAACTATGGCTACACCTTC; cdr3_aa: CASTGTGQGNYGYTF
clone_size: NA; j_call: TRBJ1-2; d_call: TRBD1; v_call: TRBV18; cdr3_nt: TGTGCCAGCTCTACCCGGGGGACAGGGTGGAATTGGGGCGATGGCTACACCTTC; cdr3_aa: CASSTRGTGWNWGDGYTF
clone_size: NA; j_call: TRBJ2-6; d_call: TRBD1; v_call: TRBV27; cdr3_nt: TGTGCCAGCAGTTCGGGACAGGGCAGCTCTGGGGCCAACGTCCTGACTTTC; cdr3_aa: CASSSGQGSSGANVLTF
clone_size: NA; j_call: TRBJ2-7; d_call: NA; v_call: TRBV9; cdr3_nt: TGTGCCAGCAGCGTAGCTGGGCTAGCGACGACCTACGAGCAGTACTTC; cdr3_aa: CASSVAGLATTYEQYF
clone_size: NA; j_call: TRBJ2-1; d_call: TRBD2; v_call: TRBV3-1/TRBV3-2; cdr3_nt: TGTGCCAGCAGCCAAGTGGGGGTTAGCGGGACAAATTACAATGAGCAGTTCTTC; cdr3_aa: CASSQVGVSGTNYNEQFF
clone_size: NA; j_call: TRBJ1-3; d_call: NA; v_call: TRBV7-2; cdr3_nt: TGTGCCAGCAGCCCATCGGGGGGATATGGAAACACCATATATTTT; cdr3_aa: CASSPSGGYGNTIYF
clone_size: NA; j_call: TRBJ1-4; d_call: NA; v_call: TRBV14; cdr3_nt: TGTGCCAGCAGCCAAGCAGGGGCCAACCACCTGTTTTTT; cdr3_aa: CASSQAGANHLFF
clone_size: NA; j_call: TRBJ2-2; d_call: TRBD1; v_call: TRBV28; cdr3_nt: TGTGCCAGCAGTGCCCGGGACAGGGATACCGGGGAGCTGTTTTTT; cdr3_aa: CASSARDRDTGELFF
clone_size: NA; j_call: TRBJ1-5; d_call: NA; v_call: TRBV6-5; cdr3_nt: TGTGCCAGCAGTTATGACAGGTTAGGGCCCCAGCATTTT; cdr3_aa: CASSYDRLGPQHF
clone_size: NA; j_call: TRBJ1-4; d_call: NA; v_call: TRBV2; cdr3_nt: TGTGCCAGCAGTGAAAACTGGGGCAGGTTGGGGAAACTGTTTTTT; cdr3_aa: CASSENWGRLGKLFF
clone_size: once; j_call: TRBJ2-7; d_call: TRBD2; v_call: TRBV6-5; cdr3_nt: TGTGCCAGCGTTGCGGGGGAACCTCCAGACTACGAGCAGTACTTC; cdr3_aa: CASVAGEPPDYEQYF
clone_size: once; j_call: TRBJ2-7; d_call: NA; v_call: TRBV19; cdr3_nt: TGTGCCAGTACCCGGGGGGCCCTCGGGGACTCCTACGAGCAGTACTTC; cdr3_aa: CASTRGALGDSYEQYF
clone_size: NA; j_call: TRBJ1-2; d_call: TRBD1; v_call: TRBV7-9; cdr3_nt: TGTGCCAGCGGACAGGGGAACTATGGCTACACCTTC; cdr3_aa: CASGQGNYGYTF
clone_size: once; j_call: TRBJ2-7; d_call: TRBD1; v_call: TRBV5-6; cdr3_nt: TGTGCCAGCAGCGCCGGGACAGGGTTTTTCTACGAGCAGTACTTC; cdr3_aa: CASSAGTGFFYEQYF
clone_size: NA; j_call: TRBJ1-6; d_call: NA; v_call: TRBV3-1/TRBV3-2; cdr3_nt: TGTGCCAGCAGCCCGGGTGGTATTCTGGGTAATTCACCCCTCCACTTT; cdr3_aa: CASSPGGILGNSPLHF
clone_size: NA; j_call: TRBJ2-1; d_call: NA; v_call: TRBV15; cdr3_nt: TGTGCCACCAGCAGAGAGGCGGGACCCAGCTCCTACAATGAGCAGTTCTTC; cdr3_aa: CATSREAGPSSYNEQFF
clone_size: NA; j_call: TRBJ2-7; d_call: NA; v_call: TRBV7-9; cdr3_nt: TGTGCCAGCAGCTTCCAACAGGGCGATCTCCACGAGCAGTACTTC; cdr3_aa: CASSFQQGDLHEQYF
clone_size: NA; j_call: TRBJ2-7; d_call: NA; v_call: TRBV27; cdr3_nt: TGTGCCAGCAGTGCTCGACAGCCCTACGAGCAGTACTTC; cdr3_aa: CASSARQPYEQYF
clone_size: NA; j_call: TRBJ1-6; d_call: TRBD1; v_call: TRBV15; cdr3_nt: TGTGCCACCAGCAGAGGAGACAGGGGAGGTTCACCCCTCCACTTT; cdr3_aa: CATSRGDRGGSPLHF
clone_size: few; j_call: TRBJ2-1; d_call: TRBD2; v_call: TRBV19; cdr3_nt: TGTGCCAGTAGTTTAAAGGTTCTAGCGGTGGGCAATGAGCAGTTCTTC; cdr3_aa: CASSLKVLAVGNEQFF
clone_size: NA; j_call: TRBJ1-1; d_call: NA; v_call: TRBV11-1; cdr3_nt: TGTGCCAGCAGCTTAAGCCAGGCGAACACTGAAGCTTTCTTT; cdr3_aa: CASSLSQANTEAFF
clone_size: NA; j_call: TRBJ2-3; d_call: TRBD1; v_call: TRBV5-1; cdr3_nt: TGCGCCAGCAGCTTATCCCAGGGGGCAGTGGCAGATACGCAGTATTTT; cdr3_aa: CASSLSQGAVADTQYF
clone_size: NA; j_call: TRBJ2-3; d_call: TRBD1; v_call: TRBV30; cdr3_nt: TGTGCCTGGCGGAACCCAGACAGGGACCGTACAGATACGCAGTATTTT; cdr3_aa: CAWRNPDRDRTDTQYF
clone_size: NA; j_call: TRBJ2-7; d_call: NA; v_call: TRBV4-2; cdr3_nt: TGTGCCAGCAGCCAAGATGAGAGTACCTACGAGCAGTACTTC; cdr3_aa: CASSQDESTYEQYF
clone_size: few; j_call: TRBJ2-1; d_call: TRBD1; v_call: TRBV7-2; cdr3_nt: TGTGCCAGCAGCTTAGCGGACAGGGTAGGGGATGAGCAGTTCTTC; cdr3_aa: CASSLADRVGDEQFF
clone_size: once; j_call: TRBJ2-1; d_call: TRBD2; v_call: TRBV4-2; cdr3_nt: TGTGCCAGCAGCCGCTTACCGGGACTAGCGGGAGGCAATGAGCAGTTCTTC; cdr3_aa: CASSRLPGLAGGNEQFF
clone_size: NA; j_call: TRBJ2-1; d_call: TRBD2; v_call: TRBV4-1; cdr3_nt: TGCGCCAGCAGCTCCCCCTGGACTAGCCGTCCTGAGCAGTTCTTC; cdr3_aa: CASSSPWTSRPEQFF
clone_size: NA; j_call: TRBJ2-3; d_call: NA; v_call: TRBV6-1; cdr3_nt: TGTGCCAGCAGTGATGGCAGGCGCACAGATACGCAGTATTTT; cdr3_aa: CASSDGRRTDTQYF
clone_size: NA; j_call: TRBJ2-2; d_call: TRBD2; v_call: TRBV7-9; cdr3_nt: TGTGCCAGCAGCTTAGGGCTAGCGGCCGGGGAGCTGTTTTTT; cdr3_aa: CASSLGLAAGELFF
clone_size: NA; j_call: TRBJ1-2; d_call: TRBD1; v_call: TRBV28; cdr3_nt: TGTGCCAGCAGTCTTAAGGGGGCGGGCTATGGCTACACCTTC; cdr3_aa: CASSLKGAGYGYTF
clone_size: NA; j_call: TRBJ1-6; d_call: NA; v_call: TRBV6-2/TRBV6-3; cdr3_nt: TGTGCCAGCAGTTATGCGGGGATCCATAATTCACCCCTCCACTTT; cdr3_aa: CASSYAGIHNSPLHF
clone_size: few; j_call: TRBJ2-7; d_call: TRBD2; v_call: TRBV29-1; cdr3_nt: TGCAGCGTCCGGCGGGAGGGGGAGCAGTACTTC; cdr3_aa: CSVRREGEQYF